Sequencing of this TCR beta chain was carried out in a study of cytomegalovirus exposure and HLA in healthy donors (dated by TCRdb to about 2017). With regard to the full study: An earlier analysis of approximately 600 of the donors reported roughly 300 Gb of sequence data and some 100 million unique TCR beta sequences from about 180 million T cells. Alongside the repertoire data, information on donor age, sex, ethnicity and CMV serostatus was compiled. To decide whether each TCR beta V gene segment behaved as functional or pseudogenic, an earlier analysis of some 580 of the donors relied on high-throughput TCR beta sequencing. The study aimed to test whether signatures of past pathogen exposure could be identified by cataloging public T cell receptors. The T cell repertoires of some 700 subjects were profiled by immunosequencing and related to cytomegalovirus serostatus. In a later analysis, previously published TCR beta repertoires from fewer than 750 donors were re-analyzed and high-resolution HLA genotyping was added so that TCR occurrence patterns could be studied. All discovery cohort repertoires had been generated on a single sequencing platform. High-throughput TCR immunosequencing, statistical association of individual TCRs with disease status, and machine learning were combined to predict cytomegalovirus infection status. Four or five DR-DQ haplotypes were handled as single units for association and clustering because linkage in the cohort was strong. Of the roughly 400 genotyped donors, approximately 83% fell in the genetic ancestry cluster associated with self-reported Caucasian donors. HLA typing covered class I and class II loci at four-digit resolution. A separate validation cohort of over a hundred different subjects was used in addition to the roughly 700-subject first cohort. An early release that covered 500 to 800 HLA-typed donors contained around 300 gigabases of sequencing data and tens of millions of unique TCR sequences. Genome-wide SNP genotypes for about three fifths of the 666 donors were used in a later genetic analysis, which treated that subset as a discovery cohort. Among a few hundred genotyped donors of the cohort, an average of roughly 240,000 unique TCR beta nucleotide sequences were sequenced per donor, roughly a sixth of them non-productive. Typing coverage differed by locus: A, B, C, DRB1 and DQB1 were typed in roughly 629-630 donors, DQA1 in 500 to 550, DPA1 in 606, and DPB1 in 450 to 480. Rather than drawing on any new phenotypic data, the later analysis identified candidate immune exposures from TCR beta sequences and the way those sequences occurred across donors. The research as a whole found: Because counts were too low, under 20 rarely observed V segments, including chromosome 9 orphons, were left out of the earlier analysis of some 640 of the donors. In a later genetic analysis, a missense DCLRE1C variant was associated with V-gene and J-gene trimming of TCR beta chains, and the association was replicated in an independent cohort. When HLA alleles, especially DR and DQ, strongly co-occurred, TCR associations were difficult to assign to individual alleles. At a false discovery rate of 0.05, a later analysis linked 15,000 to 20,000 TCR beta sequences to specific HLA alleles. The authors suggested that the approach could potentially be extended to other disease states and immunological phenotypes. Several of the top co-occurrence clusters appeared to be linked to parvovirus B19, influenza, CMV and Epstein-Barr virus, according to a later analysis. The 87-base-pair reads could not distinguish some IMGT-functional V segments, including TRBV6-2 and TRBV6-3, so those segments were excluded. The classifier was reported to diagnose cytomegalovirus status with high specificity and sensitivity in both the original cohort and the validation cohort. A group of highly shared sequence variants was considered likely to be a technical artifact of the sequencing pipeline. In an earlier analysis of several hundred of the donors, most TCR beta V segments were observed in productive rearrangements about 90% or about 30% of the time, broadly matching IMGT annotations. A further reported finding was that TCR beta sequences accurately predicted the HLA-A and HLA-B alleles for most subjects in the first cohort. Because some donors lacked HLA typing at each locus, the association tests relied only on the typed subset. The presence/absence analyses assumed that sequencing depth was roughly uniform across donors, and that assumption may not be true. Linkage disequilibrium might explain the correlated functional status among segregating V segments, but an unknown experimental factor could not be excluded. In vitro tests confirmed that three of the cytomegalovirus-associated TCR beta chains recognize cytomegalovirus antigens. In a later analysis, the rate of TCR association differed among HLA loci, with DRB1 alleles having the most associated TCRs and HLA-C alleles having the fewest. Most TCR sequences were seen in very few donors, while some public TCRs were found in many individuals. Compared with the approximately 670-donor mean, donors in an Asian-associated ancestry cluster had fewer N-insertions in productive TCRs, according to a later genetic analysis. In the study, around 150 TCR beta chains were listed as associated with cytomegalovirus. According to a later analysis, most CMV-associated TCR beta chains appeared to be HLA-restricted, and the HLA associations seemed to be driven largely by CMV exposure. In a later analysis, HLA-associated TCR beta chains were found to be more clonally expanded and to have lower generation probabilities than equally common non-associated chains. The only immune exposure information available for the cohort was CMV serostatus. The cohort was sequenced for TCR beta chains only, and without alpha or paired-chain data the features that could be detected were limited.

Library method: the immunoSEQ multiplex PCR assay. For the multiplex PCR, a mixture combining 60 forward primers for TCR Vbeta segments and 13 reverse primers for TCR Jbeta segments was used. The CDR3 region of rearranged TCR beta genes was amplified from genomic DNA with a multiplex PCR assay. The amplified TCR beta libraries were sequenced on the Illumina HiSeq System as 87-base-pair reads. In the original analysis: In a later analysis, roughly 80 million unique TCR beta chains were counted across the approximately 670 repertoires, and approximately 9.9 million of these chains were shared by at least two donors. Raw reads were error-corrected and collapsed into unique sequences with a nearest-neighbor algorithm that merged closely related sequences to remove PCR and sequencing errors. Alignment of CDR3 sequences to IMGT reference sequences was used to assign V, D and J gene segments. For a sequence to be retained, a match of at least six nucleotides was required to both a V gene segment and a J gene segment. Rearrangements were called productive when the CDR3 lacked stop codons and stayed in frame with V and J; all others were non-productive. CDR3 was defined according to IMGT convention as the region running from the second conserved V-encoded cysteine to the conserved J-encoded phenylalanine. The earlier analysis of approximately 590 of the donors excluded any sequence lacking an unambiguous match to a single V gene segment. An earlier analysis of 587 of the donors classified V segments as functional when productive rearrangements were above 56.7% and as segregating when the standard deviation between donors was above 5%. A statistical classification framework was built to diagnose cytomegalovirus status from the catalog of TCR beta chain sequences. In a later analysis, TCR nucleotide sequences were compared against IMGT/GENE-DB human TR gene sequences so that V and J genes could be assigned. A later analysis assigned CDR3 sequences and most-parsimonious VDJ recombination scenarios with the TCRdist pipeline. In a later analysis, each TCR beta chain was defined by its CDR3 amino acid sequence together with its V-gene family, and reads without a unique V-gene family were excluded. As a way to deal with suspected cross-contamination and a sequencing artifact, a later analysis dropped over 550 nucleotide sequences that were highly shared and had low generation probability. For each public chain, a later analysis derived a clonal expansion index from normalized ranks of inferred template counts within each repertoire. A later analysis computed generation probabilities with a VDJ recombination model fitted to out-of-frame rearrangements, and checked the results against IGoR. In a later analysis, hypergeometric tests were used to score TCR-TCR, TCR-HLA and TCR-CMV co-occurrence, with a repertoire-size bias correction applied to TCR pairs. To estimate false discovery rates, a later analysis permuted the HLA or CMV assignments 20 times. In a later analysis, co-occurring TCRs were grouped using DBSCAN, with TCRdist sequence similarity added in when clustering inside HLA-allele-positive subsets. For co-occurrence clustering, repertoires with fewer than 30,000 or more than 120,000 public chains were excluded, along with four to six repertoires with anomalous nucleotide sharing. TCRdb stores this immuneACCESS table with in-frame sequences only. Part of the clones is absent; in the studies checked, under half of the shortfall reflects unresolved V genes, and no reason is known for the rest. V and J calls and clone size are copied from that table; D and trimming were computed from the DNA. The sample includes roughly 160,000 clones, with more than 60% observed a single time. Of the sample, 7.7% is held by the ten largest clones.

In the germline V gene (reference sequence), CDR1 corresponds to SEHNR and CDR2 to FQNEAQ. V is cut by 5 bases and J by 6 bases, and the space between the germline ends is 8 bases. Taken from cysteine to phenylalanine, the CDR3 has 13 residues. Just CDR3 DNA is preserved here, 39 bases in frame from base 1. For this clone: It has no known antigen specificity. Base quality data are lacking; no much larger clone is found one base away.

The cohort consisted of 600 or so healthy bone marrow donors. All cohort members were sampled while nominally healthy, although unrecorded immune exposures were likely present. The donor tested CMV seropositive, placing the donor among the approximately 310 seropositive members of the cohort. A peripheral blood sample was provided by each donor, and peripheral blood mononuclear cells were used for TCR beta sequencing. Genomic DNA extraction from the blood cell samples was performed with the Qiagen DNeasy Blood Extraction Kit. This TCR came from a middle-aged woman in good health and CMV-seropositive. The sequencing input was PBMCs. The sequence links TRBV7-9 to TRBJ2-6; the D gene assignment is ambiguous. Here is the DNA: TGTGCCAGCAGCGTGGGCCAGGCCAACGTCCTGACTTTC. Translated, it reads CASSVGQANVLTF.